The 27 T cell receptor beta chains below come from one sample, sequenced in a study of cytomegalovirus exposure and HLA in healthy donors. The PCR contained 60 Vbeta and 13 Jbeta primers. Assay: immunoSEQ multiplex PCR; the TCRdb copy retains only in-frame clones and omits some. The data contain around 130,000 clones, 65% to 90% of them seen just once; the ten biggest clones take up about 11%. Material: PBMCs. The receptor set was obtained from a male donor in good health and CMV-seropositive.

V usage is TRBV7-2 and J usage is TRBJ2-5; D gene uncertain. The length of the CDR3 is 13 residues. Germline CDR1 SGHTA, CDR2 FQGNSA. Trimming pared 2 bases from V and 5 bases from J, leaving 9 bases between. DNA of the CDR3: TGTGCCAGCAGCTTAAACGGTCGCGAGACCCAGTACTTC. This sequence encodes CASSLNGRETQYF.

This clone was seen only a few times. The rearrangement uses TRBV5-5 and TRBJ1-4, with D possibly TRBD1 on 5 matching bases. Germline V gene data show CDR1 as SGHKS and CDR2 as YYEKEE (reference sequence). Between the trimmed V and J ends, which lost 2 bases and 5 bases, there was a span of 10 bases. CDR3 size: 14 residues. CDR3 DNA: TGTGCCAGCAGCTTTCAGGGTGACAATGAAAAACTGTTTTTT. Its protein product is CASSFQGDNEKLFF.

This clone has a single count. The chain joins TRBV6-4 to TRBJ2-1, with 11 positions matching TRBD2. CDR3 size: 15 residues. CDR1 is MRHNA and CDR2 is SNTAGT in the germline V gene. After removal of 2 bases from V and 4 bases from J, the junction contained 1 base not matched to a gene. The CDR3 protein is CASSDGTSGYNEQFF. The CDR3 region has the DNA TGTGCCAGCAGTGACGGGACTAGCGGATACAATGAGCAGTTCTTC.

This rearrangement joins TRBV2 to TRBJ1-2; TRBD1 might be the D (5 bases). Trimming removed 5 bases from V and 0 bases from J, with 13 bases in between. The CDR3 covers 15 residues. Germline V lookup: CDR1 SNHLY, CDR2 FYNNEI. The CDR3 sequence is CASSTGHPSNYGYTF. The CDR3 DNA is TGTGCCAGCAGTACTGGACATCCCTCTAACTATGGCTACACCTTC. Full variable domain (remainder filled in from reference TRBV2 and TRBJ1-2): EPEVTQTPSHQVTQMGQEVILRCVPISNHLYFYWYRQILGQKVEFLVSFYNNEISEKSEIFDDQFSVERPDGSNFTLKIRSTKLEDSAMYFCASSTGHPSNYGYTFGSGTRLTVV.

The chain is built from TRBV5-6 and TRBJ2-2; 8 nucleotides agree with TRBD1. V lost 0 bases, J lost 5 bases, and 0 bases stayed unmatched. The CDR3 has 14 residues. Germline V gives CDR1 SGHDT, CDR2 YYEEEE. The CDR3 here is CASSLDRGTGELFF. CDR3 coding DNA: TGTGCCAGCAGCTTGGACAGGGGGACCGGGGAGCTGTTTTTT.

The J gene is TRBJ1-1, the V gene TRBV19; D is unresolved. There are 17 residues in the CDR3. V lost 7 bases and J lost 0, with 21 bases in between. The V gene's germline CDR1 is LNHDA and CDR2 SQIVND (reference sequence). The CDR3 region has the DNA TGTGCCAGTACCAATCGGGCAAGCGGGTTAGTGAACACTGAAGCTTTCTTT. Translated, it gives CASTNRASGLVNTEAFF.

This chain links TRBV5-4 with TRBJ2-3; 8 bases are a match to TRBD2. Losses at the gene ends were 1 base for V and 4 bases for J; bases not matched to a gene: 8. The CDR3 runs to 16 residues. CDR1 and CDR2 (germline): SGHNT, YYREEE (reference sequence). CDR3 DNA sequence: TGTGCCAGCAGCTTGACTAGCGGACGGCGCGCAGATACGCAGTATTTT. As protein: CASSLTSGRRADTQYF.

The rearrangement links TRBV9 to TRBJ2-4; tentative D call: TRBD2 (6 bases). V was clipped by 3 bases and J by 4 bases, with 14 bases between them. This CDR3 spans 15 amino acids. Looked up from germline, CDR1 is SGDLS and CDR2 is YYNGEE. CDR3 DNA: TGTGCCAGCAGCGAGCAGGGAGGAATTAAAAACATTCAGTACTTC. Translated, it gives CASSEQGGIKNIQYF.

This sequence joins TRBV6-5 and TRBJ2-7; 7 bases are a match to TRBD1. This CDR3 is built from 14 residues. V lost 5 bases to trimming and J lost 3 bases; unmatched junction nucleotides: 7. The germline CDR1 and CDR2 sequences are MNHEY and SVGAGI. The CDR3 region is CASSALGTDYEQYF. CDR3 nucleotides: TGTGCCAGCAGTGCCCTCGGGACAGACTACGAGCAGTACTTC.

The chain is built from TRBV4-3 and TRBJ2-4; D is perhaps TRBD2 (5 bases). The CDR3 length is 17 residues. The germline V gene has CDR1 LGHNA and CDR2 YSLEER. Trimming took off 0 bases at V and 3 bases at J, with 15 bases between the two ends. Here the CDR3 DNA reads TGCGCCAGCAGCCAAGATGGCGGCCACGGGATCAAAAACATTCAGTACTTC. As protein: CASSQDGGHGIKNIQYF.

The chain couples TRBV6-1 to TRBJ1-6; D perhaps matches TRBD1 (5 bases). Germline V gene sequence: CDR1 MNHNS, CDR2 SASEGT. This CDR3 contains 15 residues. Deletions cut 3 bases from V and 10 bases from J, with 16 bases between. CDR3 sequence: CASSEIRGDSSPLHF. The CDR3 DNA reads TGTGCCAGCAGTGAGATTCGGGGGGATTCATCACCCCTCCACTTT.

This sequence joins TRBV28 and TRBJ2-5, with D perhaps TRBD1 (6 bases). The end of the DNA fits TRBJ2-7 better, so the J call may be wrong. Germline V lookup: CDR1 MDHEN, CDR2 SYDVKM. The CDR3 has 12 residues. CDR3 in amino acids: CASGTLTYEQYF. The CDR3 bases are TGTGCCAGCGGGACACTTACCTACGAGCAGTACTTC.

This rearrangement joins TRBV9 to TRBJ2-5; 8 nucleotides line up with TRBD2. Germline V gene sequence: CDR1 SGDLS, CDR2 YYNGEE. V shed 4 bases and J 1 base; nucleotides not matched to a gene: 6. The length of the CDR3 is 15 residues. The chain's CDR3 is CASSPGGVAQETQYF. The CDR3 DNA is TGTGCCAGCAGCCCGGGGGGGGTAGCCCAAGAGACCCAGTACTTC.

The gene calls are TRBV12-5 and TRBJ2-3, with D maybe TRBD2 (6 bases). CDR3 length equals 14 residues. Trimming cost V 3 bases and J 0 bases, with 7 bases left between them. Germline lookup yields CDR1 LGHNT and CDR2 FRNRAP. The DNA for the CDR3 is TGTGCTAGTGGTTTTGGGAGGAGCACAGATACGCAGTATTTT. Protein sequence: CASGFGRSTDTQYF.

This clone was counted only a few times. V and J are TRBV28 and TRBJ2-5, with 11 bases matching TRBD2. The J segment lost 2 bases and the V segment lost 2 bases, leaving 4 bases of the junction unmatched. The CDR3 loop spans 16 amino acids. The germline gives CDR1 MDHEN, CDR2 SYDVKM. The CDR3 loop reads CASSLPGLAVQETQYF. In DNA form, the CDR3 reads TGTGCCAGCAGTTTACCGGGACTAGCGGTTCAAGAGACCCAGTACTTC.

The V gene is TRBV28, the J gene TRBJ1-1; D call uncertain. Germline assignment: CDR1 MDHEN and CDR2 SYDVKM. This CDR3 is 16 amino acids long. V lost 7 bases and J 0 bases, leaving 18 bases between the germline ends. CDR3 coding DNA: TGTGCCAGCACCCTACGCGGAGGACGGTTGAACACTGAAGCTTTCTTT. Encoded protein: CASTLRGGRLNTEAFF. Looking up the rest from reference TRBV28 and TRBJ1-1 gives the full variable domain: DVKVTQSSRYLVKRTGEKVFLECVQDMDHENMFWYRQDPGLGLRLIYFSYDVKMKEKGDIPEGYSVSREKKERFSLILESASTNQTSMYLCASTLRGGRLNTEAFFGQGTRLTVV.

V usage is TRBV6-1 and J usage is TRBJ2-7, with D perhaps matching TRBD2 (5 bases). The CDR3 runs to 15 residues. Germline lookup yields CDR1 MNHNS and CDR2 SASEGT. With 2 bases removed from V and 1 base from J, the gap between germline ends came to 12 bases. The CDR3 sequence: CASSEYGLLSYEQYF. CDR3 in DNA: TGTGCCAGCAGTGAATATGGACTTCTATCCTACGAGCAGTACTTC.

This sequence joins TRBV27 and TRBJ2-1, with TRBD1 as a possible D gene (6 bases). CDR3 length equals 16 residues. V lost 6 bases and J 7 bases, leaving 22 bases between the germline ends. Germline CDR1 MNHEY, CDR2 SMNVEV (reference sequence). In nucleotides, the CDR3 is TGTGCCAGCAGAGCCTTTTCGGGACAAAATGGTAATGAGCAGTTCTTC. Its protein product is CASRAFSGQNGNEQFF.

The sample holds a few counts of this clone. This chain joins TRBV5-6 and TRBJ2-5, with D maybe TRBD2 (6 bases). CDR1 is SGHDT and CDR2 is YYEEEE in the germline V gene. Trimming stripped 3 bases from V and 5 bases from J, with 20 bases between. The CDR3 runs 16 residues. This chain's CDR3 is CASSSWWDLPGETQYF. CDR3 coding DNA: TGTGCCAGCAGCTCCTGGTGGGACTTACCCGGGGAGACCCAGTACTTC.

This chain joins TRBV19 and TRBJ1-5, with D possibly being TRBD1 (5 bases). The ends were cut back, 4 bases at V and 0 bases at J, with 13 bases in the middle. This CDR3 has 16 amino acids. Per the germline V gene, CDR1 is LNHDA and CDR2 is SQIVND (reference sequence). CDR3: CASSKIQGYSNQPQHF. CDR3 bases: TGTGCCAGTAGTAAAATCCAGGGTTATAGCAATCAGCCCCAGCATTTT.

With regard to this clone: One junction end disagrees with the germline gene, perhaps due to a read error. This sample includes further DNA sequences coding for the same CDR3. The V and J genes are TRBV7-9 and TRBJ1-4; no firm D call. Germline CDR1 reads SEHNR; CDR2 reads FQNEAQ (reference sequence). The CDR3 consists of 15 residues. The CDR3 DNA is TGTGCCAGCAGCCTAGCGGAGGGAGAGGGTGAAAAACTGTTTTTT. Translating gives CASSLAEGEGEKLFF.

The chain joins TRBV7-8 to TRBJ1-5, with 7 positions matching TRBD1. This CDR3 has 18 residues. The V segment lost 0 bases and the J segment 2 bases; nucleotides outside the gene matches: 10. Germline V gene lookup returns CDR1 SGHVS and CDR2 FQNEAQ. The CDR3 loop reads CASSLASPGGAGNQPQHF. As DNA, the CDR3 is TGTGCCAGCAGCTTAGCGTCCCCAGGGGGAGCGGGCAATCAGCCCCAGCATTTT.

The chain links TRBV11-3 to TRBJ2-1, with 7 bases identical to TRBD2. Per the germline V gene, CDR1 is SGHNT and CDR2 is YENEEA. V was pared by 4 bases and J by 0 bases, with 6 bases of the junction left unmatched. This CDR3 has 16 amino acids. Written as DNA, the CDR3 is TGTGCCAGCAGCTACGGCGGGAGCGGCTCCTACAATGAGCAGTTCTTC. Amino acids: CASSYGGSGSYNEQFF.

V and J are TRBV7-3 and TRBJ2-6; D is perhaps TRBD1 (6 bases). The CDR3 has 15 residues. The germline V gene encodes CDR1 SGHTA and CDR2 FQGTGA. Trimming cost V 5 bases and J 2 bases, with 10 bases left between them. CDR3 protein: CASSLQGPGANVLTF. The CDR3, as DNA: TGTGCCAGCAGCCTGCAGGGGCCTGGGGCCAACGTCCTGACTTTC.

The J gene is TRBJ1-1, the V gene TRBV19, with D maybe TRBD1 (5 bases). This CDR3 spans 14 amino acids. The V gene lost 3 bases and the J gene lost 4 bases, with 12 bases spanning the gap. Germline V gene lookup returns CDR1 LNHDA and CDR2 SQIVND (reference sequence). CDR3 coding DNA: TGTGCCAGTAGTATCGGAGGGGCGATCACTGAAGCTTTCTTT. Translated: CASSIGGAITEAFF.

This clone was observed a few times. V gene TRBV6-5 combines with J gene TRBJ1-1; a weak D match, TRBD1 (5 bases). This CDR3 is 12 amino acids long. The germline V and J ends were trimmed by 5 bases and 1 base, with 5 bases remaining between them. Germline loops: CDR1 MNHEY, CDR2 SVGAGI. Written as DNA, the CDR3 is TGTGCCAGCAGTAGGGGGAACACTGAAGCTTTCTTT. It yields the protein CASSRGNTEAFF.

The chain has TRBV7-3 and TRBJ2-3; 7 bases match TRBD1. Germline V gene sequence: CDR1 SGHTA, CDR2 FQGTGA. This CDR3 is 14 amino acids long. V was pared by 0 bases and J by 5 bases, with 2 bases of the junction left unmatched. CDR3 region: CASSLTGGQDTQYF. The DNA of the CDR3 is TGTGCCAGCAGCTTAACAGGGGGCCAAGATACGCAGTATTTT.